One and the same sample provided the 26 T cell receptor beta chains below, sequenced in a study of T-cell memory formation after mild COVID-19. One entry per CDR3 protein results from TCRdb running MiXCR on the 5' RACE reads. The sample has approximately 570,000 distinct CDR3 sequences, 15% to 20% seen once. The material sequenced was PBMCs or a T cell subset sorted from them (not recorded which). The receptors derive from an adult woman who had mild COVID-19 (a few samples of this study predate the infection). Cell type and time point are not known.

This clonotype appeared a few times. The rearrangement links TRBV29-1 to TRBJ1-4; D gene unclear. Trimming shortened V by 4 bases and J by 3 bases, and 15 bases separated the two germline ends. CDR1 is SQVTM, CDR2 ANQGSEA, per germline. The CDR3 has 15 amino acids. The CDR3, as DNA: TGCAGCGTTGTCCTACGGGAGTCACCTAATGAAAAACTGTTTTTT. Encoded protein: CSVVLRESPNEKLFF. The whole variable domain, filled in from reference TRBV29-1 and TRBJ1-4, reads SAVISQKPSRDICQRGTSLTIQCQVDSQVTMMFWYRQQPGQSLTLIATANQGSEATYESGFVIDKFPISRPNLTFSTLTVSNMSPEDSSIYLCSVVLRESPNEKLFFGSGTQLSVL.

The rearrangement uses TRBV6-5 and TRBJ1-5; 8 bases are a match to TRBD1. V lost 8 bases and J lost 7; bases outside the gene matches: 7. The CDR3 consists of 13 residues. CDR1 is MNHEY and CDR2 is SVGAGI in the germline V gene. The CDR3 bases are TGTGCCAGCTCACAGGGGGGACGGCAGCCCCAGCATTTT. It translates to CASSQGGRQPQHF.

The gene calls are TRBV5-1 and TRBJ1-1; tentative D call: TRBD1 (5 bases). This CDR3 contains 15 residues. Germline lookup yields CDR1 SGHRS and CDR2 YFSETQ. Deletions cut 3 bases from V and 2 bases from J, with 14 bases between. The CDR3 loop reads CASSYLGHSNTEAFF. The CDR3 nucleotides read TGCGCCAGCAGCTATCTCGGACACAGCAACACTGAAGCTTTCTTT.

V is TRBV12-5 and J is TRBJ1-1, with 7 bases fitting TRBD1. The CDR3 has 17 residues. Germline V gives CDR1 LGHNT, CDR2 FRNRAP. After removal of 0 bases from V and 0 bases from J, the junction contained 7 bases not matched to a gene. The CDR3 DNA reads TGTGCTAGTGGTTTGGTATACTCGACAGGGTTGAACACTGAAGCTTTCTTT. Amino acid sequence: CASGLVYSTGLNTEAFF. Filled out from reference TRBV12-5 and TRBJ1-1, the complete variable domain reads DARVTQTPRHKVTEMGQEVTMRCQPILGHNTVFWYRQTMMQGLELLAYFRNRAPLDDSGMPKDRFSAEMPDATLATLKIQPSEPRDSAVYFCASGLVYSTGLNTEAFFGQGTRLTVV.

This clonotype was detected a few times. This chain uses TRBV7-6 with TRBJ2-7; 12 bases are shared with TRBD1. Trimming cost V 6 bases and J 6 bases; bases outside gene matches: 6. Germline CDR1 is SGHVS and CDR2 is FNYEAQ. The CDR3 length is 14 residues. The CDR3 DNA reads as TGTGCCAGCAGTTCCGGGACAGGGGGCGGCGAGCAGTACTTC. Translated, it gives CASSSGTGGGEQYF.

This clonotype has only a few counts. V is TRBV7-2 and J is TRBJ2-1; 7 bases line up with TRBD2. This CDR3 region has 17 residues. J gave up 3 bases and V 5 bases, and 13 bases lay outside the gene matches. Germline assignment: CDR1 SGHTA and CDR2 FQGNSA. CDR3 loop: CASSPFLGEGLYNEQFF. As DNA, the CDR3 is TGTGCCAGCAGCCCCTTTCTCGGGGAGGGCCTCTACAATGAGCAGTTCTTC.

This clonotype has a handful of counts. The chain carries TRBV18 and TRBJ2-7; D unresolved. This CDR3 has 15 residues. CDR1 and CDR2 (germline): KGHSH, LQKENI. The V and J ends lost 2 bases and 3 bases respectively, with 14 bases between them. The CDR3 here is CASSPSANAIYEQYF. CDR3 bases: TGTGCCAGCTCACCATCGGCGAACGCGATCTACGAGCAGTACTTC.

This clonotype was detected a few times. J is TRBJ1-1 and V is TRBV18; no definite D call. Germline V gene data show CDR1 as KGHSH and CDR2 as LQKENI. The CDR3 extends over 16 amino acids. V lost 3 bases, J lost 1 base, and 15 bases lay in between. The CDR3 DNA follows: TGTGCCAGCTCACCCTACCAGGCCGAGTCGAACACTGAAGCTTTCTTT. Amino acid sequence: CASSPYQAESNTEAFF.

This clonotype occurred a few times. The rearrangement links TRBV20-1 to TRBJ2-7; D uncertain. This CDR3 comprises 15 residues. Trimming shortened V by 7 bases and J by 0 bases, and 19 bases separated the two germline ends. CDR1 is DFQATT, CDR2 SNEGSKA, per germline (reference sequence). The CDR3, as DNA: TGCAGTGGTACCCCGTTAGGCGGAAGCTCCTACGAGCAGTACTTC. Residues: CSGTPLGGSSYEQYF.

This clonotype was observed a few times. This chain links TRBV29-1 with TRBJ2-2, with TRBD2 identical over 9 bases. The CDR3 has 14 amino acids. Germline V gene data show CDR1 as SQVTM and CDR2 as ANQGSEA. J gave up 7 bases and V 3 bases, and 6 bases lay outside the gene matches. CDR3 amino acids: CSVDAGLAFGELFF. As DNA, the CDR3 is TGCAGCGTTGACGCGGGACTAGCTTTCGGGGAGCTGTTTTTT.

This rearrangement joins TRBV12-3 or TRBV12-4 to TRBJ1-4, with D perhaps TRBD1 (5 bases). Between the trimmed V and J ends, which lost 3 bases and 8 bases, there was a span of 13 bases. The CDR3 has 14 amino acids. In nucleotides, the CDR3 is TGTGCCAGCAGTTTGAGGGGTTTAGAAGAAAAACTGTTTTTT. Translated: CASSLRGLEEKLFF.

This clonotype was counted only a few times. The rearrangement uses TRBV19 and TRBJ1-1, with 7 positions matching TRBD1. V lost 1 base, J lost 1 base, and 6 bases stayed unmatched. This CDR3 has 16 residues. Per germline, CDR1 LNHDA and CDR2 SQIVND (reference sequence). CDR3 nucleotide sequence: TGTGCCAGTAGTATAGTGGCAGGGGGGAAGAACACTGAAGCTTTCTTT. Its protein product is CASSIVAGGKNTEAFF.

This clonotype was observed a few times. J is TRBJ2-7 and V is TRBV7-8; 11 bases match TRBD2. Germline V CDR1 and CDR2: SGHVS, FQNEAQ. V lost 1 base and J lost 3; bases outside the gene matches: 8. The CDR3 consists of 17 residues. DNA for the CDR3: TGTGCCAGCAGCTTAGGATCACTAGCGGGGGATCTCTACGAGCAGTACTTC. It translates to CASSLGSLAGDLYEQYF.

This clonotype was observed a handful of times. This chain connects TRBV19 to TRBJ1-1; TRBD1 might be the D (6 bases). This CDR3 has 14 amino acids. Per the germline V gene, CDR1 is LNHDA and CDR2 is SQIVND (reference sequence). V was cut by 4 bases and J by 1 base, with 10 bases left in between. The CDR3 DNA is TGTGCCAGTAGTACCCTACAGGGGAACACTGAAGCTTTCTTT. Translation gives CASSTLQGNTEAFF.

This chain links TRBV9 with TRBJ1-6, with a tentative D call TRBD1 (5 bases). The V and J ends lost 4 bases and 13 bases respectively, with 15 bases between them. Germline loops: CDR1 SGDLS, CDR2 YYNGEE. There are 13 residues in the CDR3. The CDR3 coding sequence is TGTGCCAGCAGCCCCGGTGAGGGGTATCCCCTCCACTTT. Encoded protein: CASSPGEGYPLHF.

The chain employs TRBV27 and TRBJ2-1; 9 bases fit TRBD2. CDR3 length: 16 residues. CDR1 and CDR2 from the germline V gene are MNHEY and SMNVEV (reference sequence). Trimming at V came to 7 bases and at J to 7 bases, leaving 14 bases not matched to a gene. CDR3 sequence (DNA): TGTGCCAGCACCTCGGGGGCGGGAGGGAGTTGGAATGAGCAGTTCTTC. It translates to CASTSGAGGSWNEQFF.

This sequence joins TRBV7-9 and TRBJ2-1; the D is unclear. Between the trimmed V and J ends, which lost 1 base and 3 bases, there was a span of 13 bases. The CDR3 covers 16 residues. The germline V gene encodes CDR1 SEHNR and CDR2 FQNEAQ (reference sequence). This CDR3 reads CASSLGSSYHYNEQFF. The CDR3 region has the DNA TGTGCCAGCAGCTTAGGTTCTTCCTACCACTACAATGAGCAGTTCTTC.

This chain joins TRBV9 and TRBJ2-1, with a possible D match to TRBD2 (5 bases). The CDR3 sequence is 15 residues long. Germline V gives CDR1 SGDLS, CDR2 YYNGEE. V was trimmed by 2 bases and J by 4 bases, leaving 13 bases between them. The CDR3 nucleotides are TGTGCCAGCAGCGTGGTCGCACGAGGGTACAATGAGCAGTTCTTC. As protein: CASSVVARGYNEQFF. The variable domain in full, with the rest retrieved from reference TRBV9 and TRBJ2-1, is DSGVTQTPKHLITATGQRVTLRCSPRSGDLSVYWYQQSLDQGLQFLIQYYNGEERAKGNILERFSAQQFPDLHSELNLSSLELGDSALYFCASSVVARGYNEQFFGPGTRLTVL.

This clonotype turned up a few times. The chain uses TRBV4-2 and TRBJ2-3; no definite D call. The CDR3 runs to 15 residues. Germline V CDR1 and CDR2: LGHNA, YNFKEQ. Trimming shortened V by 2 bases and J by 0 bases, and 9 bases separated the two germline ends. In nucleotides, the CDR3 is TGTGCCAGCAGCCAACAGCGTATGAGCACAGATACGCAGTATTTT. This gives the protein CASSQQRMSTDTQYF.

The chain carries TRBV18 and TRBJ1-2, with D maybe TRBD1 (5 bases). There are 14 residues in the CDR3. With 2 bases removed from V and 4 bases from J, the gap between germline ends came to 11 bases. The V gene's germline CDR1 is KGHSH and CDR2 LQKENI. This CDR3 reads CASSPMGDSYGYTF. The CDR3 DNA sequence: TGTGCCAGCTCACCAATGGGGGATTCCTATGGCTACACCTTC.

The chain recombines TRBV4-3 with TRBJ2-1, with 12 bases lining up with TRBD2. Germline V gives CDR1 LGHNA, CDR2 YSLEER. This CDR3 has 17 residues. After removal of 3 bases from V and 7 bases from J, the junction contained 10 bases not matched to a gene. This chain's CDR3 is CASSHPKTSGSRNEQFF. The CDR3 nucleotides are TGCGCCAGCAGCCACCCCAAGACTAGCGGGAGTCGGAATGAGCAGTTCTTC.

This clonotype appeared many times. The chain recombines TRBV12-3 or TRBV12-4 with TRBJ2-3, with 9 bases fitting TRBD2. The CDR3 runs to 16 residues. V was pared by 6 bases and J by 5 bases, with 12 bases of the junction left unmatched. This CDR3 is CASSNGLAPYGDTQYF. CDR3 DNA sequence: TGTGCCAGCAGCAACGGACTAGCGCCCTATGGAGATACGCAGTATTTT.

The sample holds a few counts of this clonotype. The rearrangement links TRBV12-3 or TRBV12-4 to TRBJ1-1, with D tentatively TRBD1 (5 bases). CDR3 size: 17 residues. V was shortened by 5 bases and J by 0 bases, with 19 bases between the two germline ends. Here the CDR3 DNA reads TGTGCCAGCAGTCGGACCCGAAAGGGGCTCATGAACACTGAAGCTTTCTTT. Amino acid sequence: CASSRTRKGLMNTEAFF.

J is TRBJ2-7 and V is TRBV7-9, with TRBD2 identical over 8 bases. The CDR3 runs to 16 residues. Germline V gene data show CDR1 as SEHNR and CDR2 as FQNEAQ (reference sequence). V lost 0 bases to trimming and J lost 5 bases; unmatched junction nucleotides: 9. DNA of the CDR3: TGTGCCAGCAGCTTAGCTCTGGGACTAGAATGGGACGAGCAGTACTTC. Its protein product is CASSLALGLEWDEQYF.

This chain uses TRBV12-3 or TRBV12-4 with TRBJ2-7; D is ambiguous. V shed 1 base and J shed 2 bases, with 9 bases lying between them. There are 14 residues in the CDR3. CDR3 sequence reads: CASSLDEYPYEQYF. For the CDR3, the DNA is TGTGCCAGCAGTTTAGATGAGTACCCCTACGAGCAGTACTTC.

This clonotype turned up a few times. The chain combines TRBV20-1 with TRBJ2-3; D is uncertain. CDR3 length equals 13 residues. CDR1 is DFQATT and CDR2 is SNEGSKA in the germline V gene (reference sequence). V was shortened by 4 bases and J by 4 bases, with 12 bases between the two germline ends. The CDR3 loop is CSAIGFEPDTQYF. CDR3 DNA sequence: TGCAGTGCTATAGGCTTCGAGCCAGATACGCAGTATTTT.